This entry is about one T cell receptor (beta chain). These data belong to a study of response to subunit inactivated influenza vaccine. Trimming left V 3 bases short and J 5 bases short, with 5 bases between. Germline V gene data show CDR1 as LGHDT and CDR2 as YNNKEL (reference sequence). This CDR3 has 11 amino acids. TCRdb reprocessed the RT-PCR reads with MiXCR, giving one entry per CDR3 protein. The table records about 520,000 distinct CDR3 sequences, about a tenth of them present only once. Sequencing was performed on PBMCs from blood, taken roughly 46 days after vaccination. This sequence joins TRBV3-1 and TRBJ2-7; no reliable D call. This receptor was identified in a man in his fifties who received an inactivated influenza vaccine. CDR3 DNA sequence: TGTGCCAGCAGCCATGGAAACGAGCAGTACTTC. Its translation is CASSHGNEQYF.